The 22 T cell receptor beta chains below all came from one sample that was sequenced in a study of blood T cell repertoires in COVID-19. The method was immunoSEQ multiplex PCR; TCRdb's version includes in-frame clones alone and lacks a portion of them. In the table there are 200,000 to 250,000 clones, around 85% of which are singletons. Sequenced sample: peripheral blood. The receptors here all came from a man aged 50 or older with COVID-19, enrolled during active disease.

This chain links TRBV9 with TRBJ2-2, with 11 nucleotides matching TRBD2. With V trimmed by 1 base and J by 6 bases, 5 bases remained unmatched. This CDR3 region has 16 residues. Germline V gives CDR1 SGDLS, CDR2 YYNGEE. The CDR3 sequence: CASSVNSGGAAGELFF. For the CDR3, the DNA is TGTGCCAGCAGCGTAAATAGCGGGGGGGCCGCCGGGGAGCTGTTTTTT.

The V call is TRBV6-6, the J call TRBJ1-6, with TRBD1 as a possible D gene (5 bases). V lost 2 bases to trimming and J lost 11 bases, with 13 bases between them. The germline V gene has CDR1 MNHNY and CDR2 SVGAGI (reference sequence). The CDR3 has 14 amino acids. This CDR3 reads CASSYPQQATPLHF. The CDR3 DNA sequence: TGTGCCAGCAGTTACCCCCAACAGGCGACACCCCTCCACTTT.

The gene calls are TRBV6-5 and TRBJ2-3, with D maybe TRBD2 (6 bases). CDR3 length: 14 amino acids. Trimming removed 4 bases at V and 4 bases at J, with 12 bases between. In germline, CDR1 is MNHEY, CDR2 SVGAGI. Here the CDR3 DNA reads TGTGCCAGCAGTTGGCGGCGGGGATCAGATACGCAGTATTTT. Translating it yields CASSWRRGSDTQYF.

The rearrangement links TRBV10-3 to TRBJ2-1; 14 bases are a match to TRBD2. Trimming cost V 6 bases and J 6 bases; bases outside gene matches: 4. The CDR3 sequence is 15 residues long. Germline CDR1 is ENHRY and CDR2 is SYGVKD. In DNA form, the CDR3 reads TGTGCCATCAGGAGACTAGCGGGGGGGCCCAATGAGCAGTTCTTC. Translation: CAIRRLAGGPNEQFF.

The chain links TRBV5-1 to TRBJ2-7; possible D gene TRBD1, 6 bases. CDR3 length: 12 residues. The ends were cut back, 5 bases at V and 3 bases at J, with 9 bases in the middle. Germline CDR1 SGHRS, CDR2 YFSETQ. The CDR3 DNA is TGCGCCAGCAGGCTGACAGGCTACGAGCAGTACTTC. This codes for CASRLTGYEQYF.

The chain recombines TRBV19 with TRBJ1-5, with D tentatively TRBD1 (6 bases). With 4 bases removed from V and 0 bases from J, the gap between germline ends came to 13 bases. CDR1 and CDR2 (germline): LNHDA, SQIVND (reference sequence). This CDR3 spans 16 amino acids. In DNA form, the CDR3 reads TGTGCCAGTAGTACCACTTGGGGGCTTAGCAATCAGCCCCAGCATTTT. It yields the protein CASSTTWGLSNQPQHF.

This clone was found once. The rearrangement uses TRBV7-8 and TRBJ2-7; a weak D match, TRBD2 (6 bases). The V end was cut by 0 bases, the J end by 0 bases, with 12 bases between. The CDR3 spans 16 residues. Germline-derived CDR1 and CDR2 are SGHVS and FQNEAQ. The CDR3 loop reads CASSLARLASSYEQYF. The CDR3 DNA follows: TGTGCCAGCAGCTTAGCGCGGCTAGCGAGCTCCTACGAGCAGTACTTC.

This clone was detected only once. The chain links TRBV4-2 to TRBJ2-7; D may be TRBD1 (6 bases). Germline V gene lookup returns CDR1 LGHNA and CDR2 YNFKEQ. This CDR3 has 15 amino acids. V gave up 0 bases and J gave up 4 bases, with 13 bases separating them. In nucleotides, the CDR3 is TGTGCCAGCAGCCAAGATTTCGGGCAGGGGTACGAGCAGTACTTC. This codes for CASSQDFGQGYEQYF.

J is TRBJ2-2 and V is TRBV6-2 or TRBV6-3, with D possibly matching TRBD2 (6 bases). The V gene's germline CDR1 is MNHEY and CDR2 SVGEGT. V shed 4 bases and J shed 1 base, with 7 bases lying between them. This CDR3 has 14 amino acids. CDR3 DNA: TGTGCCAGCAGTTTCGGGGGGAACACCGGGGAGCTGTTTTTT. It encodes CASSFGGNTGELFF.

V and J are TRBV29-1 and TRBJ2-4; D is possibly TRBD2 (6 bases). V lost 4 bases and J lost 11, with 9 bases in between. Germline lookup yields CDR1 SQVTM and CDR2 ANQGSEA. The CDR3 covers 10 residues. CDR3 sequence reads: CSVVGTVQYF. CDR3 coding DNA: TGCAGCGTTGTAGGGACTGTTCAGTACTTC.

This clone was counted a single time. This CDR3 reads CASSEFSGGAYGEQFF. DNA for the CDR3: TGTGCCAGCAGTGAATTTAGCGGGGGGGCTTACGGTGAGCAGTTCTTC. This rearrangement joins TRBV6-1 to TRBJ2-1, with TRBD2 matching 11 bases. Per germline, CDR1 MNHNS and CDR2 SASEGT. J lost 9 bases, V lost 2 bases, and 9 bases had no gene match. The CDR3 contains 16 residues.

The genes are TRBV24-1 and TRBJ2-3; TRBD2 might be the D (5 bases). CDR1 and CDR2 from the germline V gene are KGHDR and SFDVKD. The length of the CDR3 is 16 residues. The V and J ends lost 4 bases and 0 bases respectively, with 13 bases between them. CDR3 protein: CATSDPGNPSTDTQYF. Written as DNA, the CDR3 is TGTGCCACCAGTGACCCGGGAAATCCTAGCACAGATACGCAGTATTTT.

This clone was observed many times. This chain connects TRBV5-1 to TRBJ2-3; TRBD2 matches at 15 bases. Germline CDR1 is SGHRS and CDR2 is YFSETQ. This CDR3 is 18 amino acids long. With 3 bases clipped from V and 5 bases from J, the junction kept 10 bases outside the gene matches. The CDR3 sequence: CASSSIGLAGGPRDTQYF. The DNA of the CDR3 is TGCGCCAGCAGCTCCATCGGACTAGCGGGGGGGCCGAGAGATACGCAGTATTTT.

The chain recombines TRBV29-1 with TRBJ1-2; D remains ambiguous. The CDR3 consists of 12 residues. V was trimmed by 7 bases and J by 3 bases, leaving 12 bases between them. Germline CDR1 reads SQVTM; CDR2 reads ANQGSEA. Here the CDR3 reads CSATDGDYGYTF. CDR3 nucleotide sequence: TGCAGCGCCACGGACGGGGACTATGGCTACACCTTC.

Written as DNA, the CDR3 is TGTGCCAGCAGCTTCGGACAGGGGTACGCCTACAATCAGCCCCAGCATTTT. This codes for CASSFGQGYAYNQPQHF. This chain connects TRBV5-8 to TRBJ1-5; TRBD1 agrees at 9 bases. Unmatched junction bases numbered 9, after V lost 2 bases and J lost 3 bases. This CDR3 comprises 17 residues. Germline lookup yields CDR1 SGHTS and CDR2 YDEGEE.

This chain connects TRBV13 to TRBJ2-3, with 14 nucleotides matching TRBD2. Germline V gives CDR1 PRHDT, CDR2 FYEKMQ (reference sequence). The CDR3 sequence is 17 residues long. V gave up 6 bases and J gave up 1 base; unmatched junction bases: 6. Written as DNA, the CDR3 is TGTGCCAGCAGGACGACTAGCGGGGGGGCGGGCACAGATACGCAGTATTTT. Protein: CASRTTSGGAGTDTQYF.

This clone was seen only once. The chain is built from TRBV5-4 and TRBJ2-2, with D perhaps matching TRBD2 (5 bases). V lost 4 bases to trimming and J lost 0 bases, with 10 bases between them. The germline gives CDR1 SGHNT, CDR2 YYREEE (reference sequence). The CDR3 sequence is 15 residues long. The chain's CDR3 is CASSPGVSNTGELFF. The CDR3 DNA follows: TGTGCCAGCAGCCCCGGGGTTTCGAACACCGGGGAGCTGTTTTTT.

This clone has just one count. Here the CDR3 DNA reads TGTGCCAGCAGCGCAGGGTCTAGGGGTGAAGCTTTCTTT. Its translation: CASSAGSRGEAFF. This chain joins TRBV28 and TRBJ1-1, with D maybe TRBD1 (5 bases). The CDR3 has 13 amino acids. Trimming took off 6 bases at V and 7 bases at J, with 15 bases between the two ends. From germline, CDR1 is MDHEN and CDR2 SYDVKM.

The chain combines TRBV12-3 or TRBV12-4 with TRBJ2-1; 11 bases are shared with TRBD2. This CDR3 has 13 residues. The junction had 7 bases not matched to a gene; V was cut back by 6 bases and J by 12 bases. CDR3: CASRYSGGARQFF. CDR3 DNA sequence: TGTGCCAGCAGGTATAGCGGGGGGGCTCGGCAGTTCTTC.

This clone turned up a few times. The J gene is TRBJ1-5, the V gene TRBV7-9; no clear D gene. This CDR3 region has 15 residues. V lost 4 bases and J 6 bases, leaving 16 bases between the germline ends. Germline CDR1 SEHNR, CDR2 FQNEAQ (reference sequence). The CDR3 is CASSSRGGNLQPQHF. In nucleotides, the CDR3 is TGTGCCAGCAGCTCTAGAGGCGGTAATCTTCAGCCCCAGCATTTT.

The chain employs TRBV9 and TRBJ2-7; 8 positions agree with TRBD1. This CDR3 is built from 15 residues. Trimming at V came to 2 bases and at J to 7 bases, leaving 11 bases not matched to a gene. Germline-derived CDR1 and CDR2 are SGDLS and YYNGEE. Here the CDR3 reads CASSVHVTDRAEQYF. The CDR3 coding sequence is TGTGCCAGCAGCGTTCACGTTACGGACAGGGCGGAGCAGTACTTC.

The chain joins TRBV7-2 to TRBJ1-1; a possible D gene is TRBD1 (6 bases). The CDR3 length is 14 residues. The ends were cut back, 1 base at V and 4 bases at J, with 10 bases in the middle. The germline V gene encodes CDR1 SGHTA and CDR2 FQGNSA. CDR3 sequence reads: CASSLDRVGTEAFF. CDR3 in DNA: TGTGCCAGCAGCTTAGACAGGGTCGGCACTGAAGCTTTCTTT.